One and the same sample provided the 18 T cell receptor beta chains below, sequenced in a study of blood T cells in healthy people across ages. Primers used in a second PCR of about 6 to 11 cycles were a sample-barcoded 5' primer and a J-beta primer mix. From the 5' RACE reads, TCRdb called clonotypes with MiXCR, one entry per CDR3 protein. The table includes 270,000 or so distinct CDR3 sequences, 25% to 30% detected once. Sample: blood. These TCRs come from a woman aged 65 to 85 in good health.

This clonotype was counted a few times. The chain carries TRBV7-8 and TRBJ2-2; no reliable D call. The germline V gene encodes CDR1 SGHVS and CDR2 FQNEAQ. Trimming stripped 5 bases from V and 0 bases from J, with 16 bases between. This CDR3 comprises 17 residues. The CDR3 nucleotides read TGTGCCAGCAGCACCCGGACCCCGACGGCGAACACCGGGGAGCTGTTTTTT. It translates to CASSTRTPTANTGELFF.

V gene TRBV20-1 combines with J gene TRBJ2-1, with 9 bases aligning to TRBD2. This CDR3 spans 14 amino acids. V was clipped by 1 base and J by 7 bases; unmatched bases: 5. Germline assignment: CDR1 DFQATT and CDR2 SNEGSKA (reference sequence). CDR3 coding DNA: TGCAGTGCTAGAGGGCGGGGGGGAAGTAATGAGCAGTTCTTC. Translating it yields CSARGRGGSNEQFF.

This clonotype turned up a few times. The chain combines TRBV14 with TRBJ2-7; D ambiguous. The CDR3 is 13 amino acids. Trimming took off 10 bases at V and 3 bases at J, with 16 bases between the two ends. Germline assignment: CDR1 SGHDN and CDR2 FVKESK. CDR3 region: CANNRVPSYEQYF. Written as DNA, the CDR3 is TGTGCCAACAACCGGGTCCCTAGCTACGAGCAGTACTTC.

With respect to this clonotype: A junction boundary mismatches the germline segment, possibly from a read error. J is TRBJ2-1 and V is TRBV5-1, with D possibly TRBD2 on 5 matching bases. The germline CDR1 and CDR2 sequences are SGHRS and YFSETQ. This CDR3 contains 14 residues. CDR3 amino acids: CASSLDGAYNEQFF. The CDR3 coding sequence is TGTGCCAGCAGCTTAGACGGGGCCTACAATGAGCAGTTCTTC.

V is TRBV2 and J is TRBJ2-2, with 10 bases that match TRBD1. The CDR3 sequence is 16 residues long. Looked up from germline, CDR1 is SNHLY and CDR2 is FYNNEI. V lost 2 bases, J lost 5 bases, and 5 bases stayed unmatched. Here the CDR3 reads CASSESGQGRTGELFF. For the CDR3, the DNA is TGTGCCAGCAGTGAATCGGGACAGGGGAGGACCGGGGAGCTGTTTTTT.

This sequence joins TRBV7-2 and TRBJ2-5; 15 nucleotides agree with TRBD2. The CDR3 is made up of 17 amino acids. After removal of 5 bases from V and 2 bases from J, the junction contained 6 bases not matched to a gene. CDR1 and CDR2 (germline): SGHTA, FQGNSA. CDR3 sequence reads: CASSTGTSGGIQETQYF. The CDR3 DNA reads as TGTGCCAGCAGCACAGGGACTAGCGGGGGGATACAAGAGACCCAGTACTTC.

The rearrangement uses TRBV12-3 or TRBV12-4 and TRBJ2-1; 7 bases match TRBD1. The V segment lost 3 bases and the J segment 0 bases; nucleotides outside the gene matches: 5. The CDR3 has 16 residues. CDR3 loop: CASSFVTGTSYNEQFF. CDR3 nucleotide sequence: TGTGCCAGCAGTTTCGTGACAGGGACCTCCTACAATGAGCAGTTCTTC.

The CDR3 here is CSVLANTEAFF. The CDR3 DNA reads as TGCAGTGTTTTGGCGAACACTGAAGCTTTCTTT. This rearrangement joins TRBV20-1 to TRBJ1-1; unclear D gene. CDR3 length: 11 amino acids. Per germline, CDR1 DFQATT and CDR2 SNEGSKA (reference sequence). The ends were cut back, 7 bases at V and 1 base at J, with 7 bases in the middle.

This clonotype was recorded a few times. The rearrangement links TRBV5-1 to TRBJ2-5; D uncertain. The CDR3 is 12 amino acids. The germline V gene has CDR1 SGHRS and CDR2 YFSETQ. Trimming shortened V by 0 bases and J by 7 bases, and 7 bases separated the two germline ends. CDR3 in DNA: TGCGCCAGCAGCTTGGAATCCGGGACCCAGTACTTC. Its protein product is CASSLESGTQYF.

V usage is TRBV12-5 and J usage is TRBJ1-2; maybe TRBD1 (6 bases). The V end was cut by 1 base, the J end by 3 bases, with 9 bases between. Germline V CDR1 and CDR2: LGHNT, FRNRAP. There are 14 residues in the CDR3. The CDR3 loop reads CASGLDRADYGYTF. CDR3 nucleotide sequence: TGTGCTAGTGGTTTGGACAGGGCTGACTATGGCTACACCTTC.

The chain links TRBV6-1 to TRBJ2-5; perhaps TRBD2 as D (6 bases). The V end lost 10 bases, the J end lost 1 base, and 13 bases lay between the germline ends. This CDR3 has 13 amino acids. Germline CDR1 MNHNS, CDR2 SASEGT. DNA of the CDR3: TGTGCCACCTCCGGGACTCTCCAAGAGACCCAGTACTTC. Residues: CATSGTLQETQYF.

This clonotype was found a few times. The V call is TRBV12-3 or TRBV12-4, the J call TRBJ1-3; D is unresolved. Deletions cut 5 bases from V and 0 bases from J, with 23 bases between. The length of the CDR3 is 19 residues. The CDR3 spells CASSQNPRGSLRSGNTIYF. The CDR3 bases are TGTGCCAGCAGTCAAAATCCCCGAGGTAGTCTCCGCTCTGGAAACACCATATATTTT.

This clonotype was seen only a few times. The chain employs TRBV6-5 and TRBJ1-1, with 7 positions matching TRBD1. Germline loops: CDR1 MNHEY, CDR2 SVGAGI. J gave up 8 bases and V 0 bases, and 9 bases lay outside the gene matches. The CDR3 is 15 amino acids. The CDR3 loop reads CASSYSAGGGKEAFF. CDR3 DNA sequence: TGTGCCAGCAGTTACTCTGCAGGGGGAGGGAAGGAAGCTTTCTTT.

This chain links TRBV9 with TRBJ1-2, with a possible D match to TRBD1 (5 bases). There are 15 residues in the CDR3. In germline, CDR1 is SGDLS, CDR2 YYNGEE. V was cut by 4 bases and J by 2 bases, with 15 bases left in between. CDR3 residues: CASSPPGTNNYGYTF. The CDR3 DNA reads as TGTGCCAGCAGCCCCCCCGGGACTAACAACTATGGCTACACCTTC.

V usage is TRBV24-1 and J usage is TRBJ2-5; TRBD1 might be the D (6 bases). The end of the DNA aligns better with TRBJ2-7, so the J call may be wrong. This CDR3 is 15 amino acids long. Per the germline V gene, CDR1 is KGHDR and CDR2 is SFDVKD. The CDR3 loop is CATSESQQGSYEQYF. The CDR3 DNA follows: TGTGCCACCAGTGAGTCCCAACAGGGCTCCTACGAGCAGTACTTC.

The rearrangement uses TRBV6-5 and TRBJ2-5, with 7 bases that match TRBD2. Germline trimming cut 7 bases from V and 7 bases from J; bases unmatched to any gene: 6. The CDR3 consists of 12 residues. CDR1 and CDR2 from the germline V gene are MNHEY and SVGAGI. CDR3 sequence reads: CASTDSGGTQYF. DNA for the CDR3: TGTGCCAGCACCGACTCGGGAGGGACCCAGTACTTC.

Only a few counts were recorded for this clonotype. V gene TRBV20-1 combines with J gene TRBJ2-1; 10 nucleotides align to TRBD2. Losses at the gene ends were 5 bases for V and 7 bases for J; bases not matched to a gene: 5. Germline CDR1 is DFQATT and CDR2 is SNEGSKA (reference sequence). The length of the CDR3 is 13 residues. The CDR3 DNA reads TGCAGTGCTGATAGCGGGAGGCATAATGAGCAGTTCTTC. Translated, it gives CSADSGRHNEQFF.

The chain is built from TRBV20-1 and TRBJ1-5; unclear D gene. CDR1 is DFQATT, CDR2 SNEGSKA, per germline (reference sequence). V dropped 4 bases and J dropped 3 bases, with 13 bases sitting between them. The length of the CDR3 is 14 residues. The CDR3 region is CSAMGGEVNQPQHF. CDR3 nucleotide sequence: TGCAGTGCTATGGGCGGGGAGGTCAATCAGCCCCAGCATTTT.